These T cell receptor beta chains were read from a single sample in a study of blood T cell repertoires in COVID-19. Only in-frame clones appear in the TCRdb table, and some are missing; sequencing was by immunoSEQ multiplex PCR. The sample lists about 44,000 clones, around 92% occurring once. The sequenced sample was peripheral blood. The receptors here all came from a human donor in a cohort sampled during active COVID-19. Each CDR3 is given with its conserved first and last residue. The D gene is left open where the match is weak. Where a row states a size, it is once, few, many or the class of an expanded clone; other rows omit it.

j_call | d_call | clone_size | v_call | cdr3_aa | cdr3_nt
TRBJ2-3 | NA | NA | TRBV4-3 | CASSQLIAGTDTQYF | TGCGCCAGCAGCCAGCTCATCGCAGGAACAGATACGCAGTATTTT
TRBJ2-1 | NA | once | TRBV5-1 | CASSFVSSYNEQFF | TGCGCCAGCAGCTTCGTGAGCTCCTACAATGAGCAGTTCTTC
TRBJ2-2 | TRBD1 | NA | TRBV9 | CASSPYRGSTGELFF | TGTGCCAGCAGCCCTTACAGGGGGAGCACCGGGGAGCTGTTTTTT
TRBJ1-2 | NA | NA | TRBV15 | CATSREGLGQSGYTF | TGTGCCACCAGCAGAGAGGGCCTGGGGCAGAGTGGCTACACCTTC
TRBJ2-3 | NA | NA | TRBV28 | CASTPGGARVGTQYF | TGTGCCAGCACCCCCGGAGGGGCGCGGGTTGGTACGCAGTATTTT
TRBJ2-1 | TRBD1 | NA | TRBV18 | CASSPKGQAYNEQFF | TGTGCCAGCTCACCCAAGGGACAGGCCTACAATGAGCAGTTCTTC
TRBJ2-2 | NA | NA | TRBV5-5 | CASSLIATNTGELFF | TGTGCCAGCAGCTTGATTGCTACGAACACCGGGGAGCTGTTTTTT
TRBJ2-7 | NA | NA | TRBV30 | CAWSLGVYEQYF | TGTGCCTGGAGTTTAGGAGTTTACGAGCAGTACTTC
TRBJ1-2 | TRBD1 | NA | TRBV5-4 | CASSWDSTFYGYTF | TGTGCCAGCAGCTGGGACAGTACGTTTTATGGCTACACCTTC
TRBJ2-3 | NA | NA | TRBV5-6 | CASSFFDGGNPSTDTQYF | TGTGCCAGCAGCTTCTTCGACGGGGGAAATCCTAGCACAGATACGCAGTATTTT
TRBJ1-5 | TRBD1 | few | TRBV18 | CASAQGGNQPQHF | TGTGCCAGCGCCCAGGGGGGCAATCAGCCCCAGCATTTT
TRBJ2-1 | TRBD2 | NA | TRBV7-6 | CASSRETASGRLSYNEQFF | TGTGCCAGCAGCCGAGAGACGGCTAGCGGGAGACTTTCCTACAATGAGCAGTTCTTC
TRBJ1-2 | NA | NA | TRBV7-9 | CASSLARSYGYTF | TGTGCCAGCAGCTTAGCGCGGAGCTATGGCTACACCTTC
TRBJ1-1 | TRBD1 | NA | TRBV7-3 | CASSFTGENTEAFF | TGTGCCAGCAGCTTTACAGGGGAGAACACTGAAGCTTTCTTT
TRBJ2-7 | TRBD2 | NA | TRBV6-2/TRBV6-3 | CASSRLAGGPYEQYF | TGTGCCAGCAGTCGTCTAGCGGGAGGTCCCTACGAGCAGTACTTC
TRBJ1-4 | NA | NA | TRBV6-5 | CASSPQGRGNEKLFF | TGTGCCAGCAGCCCACAGGGAAGAGGGAATGAAAAACTGTTTTTT
TRBJ1-2 | NA | NA | TRBV27 | CASSFAENYGYTF | TGTGCCAGCAGTTTCGCCGAGAACTATGGCTACACCTTC
TRBJ2-2 | TRBD2 | once | TRBV11-2 | CASSLGTSGAGELFF | TGTGCCAGCAGCTTAGGGACTAGCGGGGCCGGGGAGCTGTTTTTT
TRBJ2-5 | NA | NA | TRBV19 | CASSRAREETQYF | TGTGCCAGTAGTAGAGCCAGGGAAGAGACCCAGTACTTC
TRBJ2-7 | TRBD2 | once | TRBV9 | CASSARGGSEQYF | TGTGCCAGCAGCGCCCGGGGGGGAAGCGAGCAGTACTTC
TRBJ2-1 | NA | NA | TRBV24-1 | CATSGPGSNEQFF | TGTGCCACCAGTGGGCCCGGGTCGAATGAGCAGTTCTTC
TRBJ1-2 | NA | NA | TRBV5-8 | CASSLGYGLGYTF | TGTGCCAGCAGCTTGGGTTATGGGCTTGGCTACACCTTC
TRBJ1-5 | NA | NA | TRBV10-3 | CASSGSYSNQPQHF | TGTGCCTCCTCGGGGAGCTATAGCAATCAGCCCCAGCATTTT
TRBJ1-2 | NA | NA | TRBV5-1 | CASSLEQGTSGYTF | TGCGCCAGCAGCTTGGAGCAGGGGACCAGCGGCTACACCTTC
TRBJ2-2 | TRBD1 | NA | TRBV7-8 | CASIYRGAGELFF | TGTGCCAGCATCTACAGGGGGGCCGGGGAGCTGTTTTTT
TRBJ2-5 | TRBD2 | NA | TRBV28 | CASSSLAGVRETQYF | TGTGCCAGCAGTTCCTTGGCGGGAGTGAGGGAGACCCAGTACTTC
TRBJ1-6 | NA | NA | TRBV12-1 | CASSFGEEEGLYNSYNSPLHF | TGTGCCAGCAGCTTTGGCGAGGAGGAGGGCTTATACAACTCCTATAATTCACCCCTCCACTTT
TRBJ2-2 | NA | NA | TRBV30 | CAWSKHGELFF | TGTGCCTGGAGTAAGCACGGGGAGCTGTTTTTT
TRBJ2-1 | TRBD2 | NA | TRBV5-1 | CASSFRTSGPSSYNEQFF | TGCGCCAGCAGCTTCCGGACTAGCGGACCTAGCTCCTACAATGAGCAGTTCTTC
TRBJ1-1 | NA | NA | TRBV5-1 | CASSLAGGDTEAFF | TGCGCCAGCAGCTTGGCCGGAGGGGACACTGAAGCTTTCTTT
TRBJ1-5 | NA | NA | TRBV27 | CASSPEYRYSNQPQHF | TGTGCCAGCAGTCCAGAGTACAGATATAGCAATCAGCCCCAGCATTTT
TRBJ2-7 | NA | NA | TRBV7-2 | CASSSRAGLYEQYF | TGTGCCAGCAGCTCCAGGGCAGGGCTCTACGAGCAGTACTTC
TRBJ2-3 | NA | NA | TRBV29-1 | CSVEVGGPDTQYF | TGCAGCGTTGAGGTGGGGGGGCCGGATACGCAGTATTTT
TRBJ1-5 | NA | NA | TRBV4-1 | CASSQDSTGPPQHF | TGCGCCAGCAGCCAAGACTCCACAGGGCCGCCCCAGCATTTT
TRBJ1-2 | NA | NA | TRBV9 | CASSVAQGHYGYTF | TGTGCCAGCAGCGTAGCTCAGGGGCACTATGGCTACACCTTC
TRBJ2-7 | NA | NA | TRBV7-2 | CASSVGGNSYEQYF | TGTGCCAGCAGCGTAGGAGGTAACTCCTACGAGCAGTACTTC
TRBJ2-3 | TRBD2 | NA | TRBV6-2/TRBV6-3 | CASSYERGLTDTQYF | TGTGCCAGCAGTTACGAGCGGGGGTTGACAGATACGCAGTATTTT
TRBJ2-7 | TRBD2 | NA | TRBV7-8 | CASSLGLAGASYEQYF | TGTGCCAGCAGCTTAGGGCTAGCGGGAGCTTCATACGAGCAGTACTTC
TRBJ2-1 | NA | NA | TRBV21-1 | CASSNGQGTEIGMGNEQFF | TGTGCCAGCAGCAATGGACAGGGGACGGAGATAGGTATGGGTAATGAGCAGTTCTTC
TRBJ2-3 | NA | NA | TRBV5-1 | CASSPRTKPDTQYF | TGCGCCAGCAGCCCTCGGACTAAACCAGATACGCAGTATTTT
TRBJ2-6 | TRBD2 | NA | TRBV7-2 | CASSPRLAGGSGANVLTF | TGTGCCAGCAGCCCCCGACTAGCGGGGGGCTCTGGGGCCAACGTCCTGACTTTC
TRBJ1-6 | TRBD1 | once | TRBV18 | CASSPPDRFGSPLHF | TGTGCCAGCTCACCACCGGACAGGTTTGGTTCACCCCTCCACTTT
TRBJ1-2 | NA | NA | TRBV12-3/TRBV12-4 | CASSHQTLYGYTF | TGTGCCAGCAGCCACCAGACACTCTATGGCTACACCTTC
TRBJ2-6 | NA | NA | TRBV12-3/TRBV12-4 | CASSPTGANVLTF | TGTGCCAGCAGTCCCACTGGGGCCAACGTCCTGACTTTC
TRBJ1-2 | NA | NA | TRBV5-1 | CASSSVGAGGYTF | TGCGCCAGCAGCTCCGTGGGGGCAGGGGGCTACACCTTC
TRBJ1-4 | TRBD1 | NA | TRBV3-1/TRBV3-2 | CASSHRSQGSGEKLFF | TGTGCCAGCAGCCACCGCTCACAGGGGTCGGGTGAAAAACTGTTTTTT
TRBJ1-5 | NA | NA | TRBV5-1 | CASSSGGGNQPQHF | TGCGCCAGCAGCTCCGGTGGGGGGAATCAGCCCCAGCATTTT
TRBJ2-7 | NA | NA | TRBV28 | CASKSGRAGTGGTYEQYF | TGTGCCAGCAAAAGCGGGAGGGCAGGGACAGGGGGGACCTACGAGCAGTACTTC
TRBJ1-2 | TRBD1 | NA | TRBV2 | CASRGQRLRGSGYTF | TGTGCCAGCAGGGGACAGCGCCTCAGGGGTTCTGGCTACACCTTC
TRBJ2-2 | NA | NA | TRBV11-2 | CASSPGTSDTGELFF | TGTGCCAGCAGTCCCGGGACATCAGACACCGGGGAGCTGTTTTTT
TRBJ2-4 | NA | NA | TRBV24-1 | CATSAPGENIQYF | TGTGCCACCAGCGCACCAGGGGAAAACATTCAGTACTTC
TRBJ1-2 | TRBD1 | once | TRBV30 | CALTGLPYGYTF | TGTGCCCTGACAGGGTTACCCTATGGCTACACCTTC